Following are 27 T cell receptor beta chains from one sample sequenced in a study of shared clonotypes between healthy human individuals. As defined, naive CD8 cells were CD45RO-negative and positively selected for CCR7, with terminally differentiated effector memory CD45RA+ cells excluded. Assay: immunoSEQ multiplex PCR; the TCRdb copy retains only in-frame clones and omits some. The sample consists of about 610,000 clones, around 96% of them appearing once. Sequencing input: naive CD8+ T cells sorted from blood. Source of these receptors: a woman in her 30s in good health.

The genes are TRBV5-8 and TRBJ1-5, with D unclear. CDR1 and CDR2 (germline): SGHTS, YDEGEE. This CDR3 region has 10 residues. V was cut by 2 bases and J by 6 bases, with 0 bases left in between. The DNA of the CDR3 is TGTGCCAGCAGCTTTCAGCCCCAGCATTTT. This gives the protein CASSFQPQHF.

The sample holds one count of this clone. The chain couples TRBV2 to TRBJ1-4; D gene unclear. Trimming pared 1 base from V and 5 bases from J, leaving 11 bases between. CDR1 and CDR2 from the germline V gene are SNHLY and FYNNEI. This CDR3 contains 15 residues. The chain's CDR3 is CASSEEWTENEKLFF. The CDR3 coding sequence is TGTGCCAGCAGTGAAGAGTGGACGGAAAATGAAAAACTGTTTTTT.

This clone appeared once. The chain employs TRBV6-5 and TRBJ2-2; D unclear. With 10 bases removed from V and 1 base from J, the gap between germline ends came to 13 bases. Germline V gives CDR1 MNHEY, CDR2 SVGAGI. There are 14 residues in the CDR3. The CDR3 DNA is TGTGCCACCACGTGGGGTCAGAACACCGGGGAGCTGTTTTTT. This translates into CATTWGQNTGELFF.

The rearrangement joins TRBV5-6 to TRBJ2-7, with D possibly TRBD2 on 6 matching bases. This CDR3 region has 14 residues. Trimming removed 0 bases at V and 3 bases at J, with 10 bases between. The germline V gene has CDR1 SGHDT and CDR2 YYEEEE. The CDR3 loop reads CASSLVGEDYEQYF. The DNA for the CDR3 is TGTGCCAGCAGCTTGGTCGGGGAGGACTACGAGCAGTACTTC.

CDR3 region: CASSISLAGTEQFF. CDR3 coding DNA: TGTGCCAGTAGTATAAGTTTAGCGGGGACTGAGCAGTTCTTC. The chain has TRBV19 and TRBJ2-1, with 8 bases lining up with TRBD2. V lost 2 bases and J lost 9; bases outside the gene matches: 6. Per the germline V gene, CDR1 is LNHDA and CDR2 is SQIVND (reference sequence). The CDR3 is made up of 14 amino acids.

V usage is TRBV29-1 and J usage is TRBJ1-2, with D hard to call. The CDR3 covers 13 residues. With 6 bases removed from V and 0 bases from J, the gap between germline ends came to 11 bases. The germline V gene encodes CDR1 SQVTM and CDR2 ANQGSEA. This chain's CDR3 is CSVHPLANYGYTF. In DNA form, the CDR3 reads TGCAGCGTCCACCCCCTAGCTAACTATGGCTACACCTTC.

V and J are TRBV4-1 and TRBJ2-7; D uncertain. The CDR3 has 13 residues. CDR1 and CDR2 (germline): MGHRA, YSYEKL. Trimming took off 1 base at V and 4 bases at J, with 8 bases between the two ends. The CDR3 coding sequence is TGCGCCAGCAGCCAAGCCACCCGTTACGAGCAGTACTTC. Its translation is CASSQATRYEQYF.

The chain employs TRBV6-1 and TRBJ2-7; tentative D call: TRBD1 (6 bases). V was trimmed by 3 bases and J by 6 bases, leaving 15 bases between them. CDR1 and CDR2 from the germline V gene are MNHNS and SASEGT. The CDR3 is 14 residues long. DNA of the CDR3: TGTGCCAGCAGTGAGTTAGGGGGATCTGGCGAGCAGTACTTC. Translation: CASSELGGSGEQYF.

The chain is built from TRBV27 and TRBJ2-1; tentative D call: TRBD1 (6 bases). The CDR3 totals 11 residues. V was shortened by 6 bases and J by 11 bases, with 11 bases between the two germline ends. CDR1 MNHEY and CDR2 SMNVEV come from the germline V gene (reference sequence). CDR3 residues: CASSQTGQQFF. The CDR3 nucleotides are TGTGCCAGCAGCCAGACAGGCCAGCAGTTCTTC.

This rearrangement joins TRBV4-1 to TRBJ2-7; D may be TRBD2 (7 bases). The germline V gene encodes CDR1 MGHRA and CDR2 YSYEKL. This CDR3 contains 16 residues. V lost 1 base and J lost 3, with 16 bases in between. CDR3 residues: CASSQVGGLRIYEQYF. CDR3 bases: TGCGCCAGCAGCCAAGTAGGGGGACTAAGGATCTACGAGCAGTACTTC.

The chain recombines TRBV6-1 with TRBJ2-7; 9 bases map to TRBD2. Losses at the gene ends were 0 bases for V and 5 bases for J; bases not matched to a gene: 14. This CDR3 region has 18 residues. The germline CDR1 and CDR2 sequences are MNHNS and SASEGT. CDR3 region: CASSEAIGGGRASDEQYF. Here the CDR3 DNA reads TGTGCCAGCAGTGAAGCAATTGGCGGCGGGAGGGCAAGTGACGAGCAGTACTTC.

V is TRBV30 and J is TRBJ2-5, with D perhaps matching TRBD1 (5 bases). This CDR3 contains 13 residues. Germline CDR1 GTSNPN, CDR2 SVGIG (reference sequence). V lost 0 bases and J lost 5, with 10 bases in between. CDR3 sequence (DNA): TGTGCCTGGAGTGTAGGGGTTGGGGAGACCCAGTACTTC. Translation gives CAWSVGVGETQYF.

J is TRBJ2-7 and V is TRBV27; possibly TRBD2 for D (5 bases). V lost 8 bases and J lost 2, with 19 bases in between. Germline V gene sequence: CDR1 MNHEY, CDR2 SMNVEV (reference sequence). The length of the CDR3 is 15 residues. The CDR3 reads CASRMSTRGPYEQYF. The CDR3 DNA reads TGTGCCAGCCGAATGAGTACCAGAGGGCCCTACGAGCAGTACTTC.

The chain joins TRBV2 to TRBJ2-7; TRBD2 agrees at 7 bases. Trimming removed 2 bases from V and 2 bases from J; junction bases left unmatched: 9. CDR1 SNHLY and CDR2 FYNNEI come from the germline V gene. CDR3 length: 16 amino acids. Written as DNA, the CDR3 is TGTGCCAGCAGTGAAAAGGGACTACTAAATACCTACGAGCAGTACTTC. Translated, it gives CASSEKGLLNTYEQYF.

This clone was observed a single time. The genes are TRBV5-1 and TRBJ2-1; D ambiguous. This CDR3 region has 12 residues. The V end lost 4 bases, the J end lost 7 bases, and 9 bases lay between the germline ends. CDR1 SGHRS and CDR2 YFSETQ come from the germline V gene. CDR3 bases: TGCGCCAGCAGCCCGCCTGAGAATGAGCAGTTCTTC. Translating gives CASSPPENEQFF.

This chain links TRBV4-1 with TRBJ1-1, with D perhaps matching TRBD1 (6 bases). The V and J ends lost 0 bases and 7 bases respectively, with 12 bases between them. The CDR3 runs to 14 residues. Germline V gives CDR1 MGHRA, CDR2 YSYEKL. CDR3 in amino acids: CASSQDRAGVEAFF. CDR3 coding DNA: TGCGCCAGCAGCCAAGATCGGGCAGGGGTTGAAGCTTTCTTT.

This rearrangement joins TRBV2 to TRBJ2-5; D is uncertain. CDR1 is SNHLY and CDR2 is FYNNEI in the germline V gene. The CDR3 contains 12 residues. Trimming took off 6 bases at V and 3 bases at J, with 8 bases between the two ends. The CDR3 DNA reads TGTGCCAGCAGAGCCCCGGAAGAGACCCAGTACTTC. Translated: CASRAPEETQYF.

The V gene is TRBV27, the J gene TRBJ2-7; 9 bases are shared with TRBD2. Trimming removed 4 bases from V and 3 bases from J; junction bases left unmatched: 4. CDR1 is MNHEY and CDR2 is SMNVEV in the germline V gene (reference sequence). The CDR3 has 14 residues. Written as DNA, the CDR3 is TGTGCCAGCAGTTCCAAGACTAGCGGCTACGAGCAGTACTTC. Translation: CASSSKTSGYEQYF.

With regard to this clone: Additional DNA sequences in this sample encode the identical CDR3. The chain has TRBV28 and TRBJ2-1; a weak D match, TRBD2 (6 bases). V was cut by 5 bases and J by 6 bases, with 8 bases left in between. CDR1 is MDHEN and CDR2 is SYDVKM in the germline V gene. This CDR3 region has 12 residues. CDR3 coding DNA: TGTGCCAGCAGTCTAGCGAGCAATGAGCAGTTCTTC. Amino acid sequence: CASSLASNEQFF.

This clone was seen once. The gene calls are TRBV25-1 and TRBJ2-2; D remains unclear. Germline CDR1 MGHDK, CDR2 SYGVNS. Trimming took off 6 bases at V and 8 bases at J, with 10 bases between the two ends. The CDR3 sequence is 12 residues long. The CDR3 loop is CASSPGAGELFF. CDR3 DNA sequence: TGTGCCAGCAGCCCCGGAGCAGGGGAGCTGTTTTTT.

This sequence joins TRBV15 and TRBJ1-4; TRBD1 aligns across 7 bases. Trimming cost V 2 bases and J 8 bases; bases outside gene matches: 8. The germline gives CDR1 LNHNV, CDR2 YYDKDF (reference sequence). This CDR3 is built from 15 residues. The CDR3 loop is CATSRIDRVGEKLFF. The CDR3 coding sequence is TGTGCCACCAGCAGAATTGACAGGGTGGGGGAAAAACTGTTTTTT. Full variable domain (rest looked up from reference TRBV15 and TRBJ1-4): DAMVIQNPRYQVTQFGKPVTLSCSQTLNHNVMYWYQQKSSQAPKLLFHYYDKDFNNEADTPDNFQSRRPNTSFCFLDIRSPGLGDTAMYLCATSRIDRVGEKLFFGSGTQLSVL.

The chain recombines TRBV9 with TRBJ2-7; TRBD2 aligns across 10 bases. The ends lost 4 bases at V and 0 bases at J; junction bases unmatched: 1. The germline V gene has CDR1 SGDLS and CDR2 YYNGEE. The CDR3 has 14 residues. CDR3 in amino acids: CASSPSGSSYEQYF. The CDR3 nucleotides read TGTGCCAGCAGCCCTAGCGGGAGCTCCTACGAGCAGTACTTC.

J is TRBJ1-1 and V is TRBV6-1; tentatively, D is TRBD1 (6 bases). Trimming removed 3 bases at V and 1 base at J, with 12 bases between. CDR3 length: 15 amino acids. Germline CDR1 reads MNHNS; CDR2 reads SASEGT. The CDR3 nucleotides are TGTGCCAGCAGTGAGAGCAGGGGTCAGAACACTGAAGCTTTCTTT. This codes for CASSESRGQNTEAFF.

The CDR3 loop is CASSPQGDQPQHF. CDR3 DNA: TGTGCCAGTAGTCCACAGGGGGATCAGCCCCAGCATTTT. The V call is TRBV19, the J call TRBJ1-5; 8 nucleotides match TRBD1. Germline lookup yields CDR1 LNHDA and CDR2 SQIVND (reference sequence). This CDR3 contains 13 residues. Unmatched junction bases numbered 2, after V lost 5 bases and J lost 5 bases.

The chain is built from TRBV19 and TRBJ2-2; 7 nucleotides match TRBD1. J gave up 7 bases and V 5 bases, and 19 bases lay outside the gene matches. CDR1 is LNHDA and CDR2 is SQIVND in the germline V gene (reference sequence). The CDR3 has 18 amino acids. The DNA of the CDR3 is TGTGCCAGTAGTGCCCCACTCTCGGACAGGTTTTCGGGCGGGGAGCTGTTTTTT. This gives the protein CASSAPLSDRFSGGELFF.

The chain uses TRBV5-4 and TRBJ2-7, with D uncertain. Germline assignment: CDR1 SGHNT and CDR2 YYREEE (reference sequence). The germline V and J ends were trimmed by 3 bases and 0 bases, with 13 bases remaining between them. The CDR3 is 15 residues long. CDR3 amino acids: CASSSPLTTSYEQYF. CDR3 DNA sequence: TGTGCCAGCAGCTCCCCTCTAACGACCTCCTACGAGCAGTACTTC.

The CDR3 protein is CASSRRPGPLLEQYF. The CDR3 DNA reads TGCGCCAGCAGTCGAAGACCGGGACCACTTTTGGAGCAGTACTTC. The chain joins TRBV23-1 to TRBJ2-7; D possibly matches TRBD1 or TRBD2 (5 bases each). TRBV23-1 is recorded as an ORF, its role being uncertain. V was clipped by 4 bases and J by 7 bases, with 20 bases between them. The CDR3 sequence is 15 residues long.